The 11 T cell receptor beta chains reported below all come from one sample, sequenced in a study of CD8+ T cells in alopecia areata. Sample treatment: oral pan-JAK inhibitor, 5-10 mg twice daily. Investigators isolated RNA and reverse transcribed it into cDNA to act as the sequencing template. Sequenced by immunoSEQ multiplex PCR; TCRdb stores in-frame clones only, minus some. The table includes 150,000 to 250,000 clones, more than 55% detected once. Sample: CD4+ T cells sorted from blood, taken at week 4, from a patient treated with tofacitinib. These receptors were obtained from a human donor with alopecia areata.

V usage is TRBV5-1 and J usage is TRBJ2-7, with a tentative D call TRBD1 (6 bases). The CDR3 totals 15 residues. The germline V gene has CDR1 SGHRS and CDR2 YFSETQ. The V end lost 0 bases, the J end lost 0 bases, and 10 bases lay between the germline ends. CDR3 residues: CASSLGDTHSYEQYF. CDR3 sequence (DNA): TGCGCCAGCAGCTTGGGGGACACTCACTCCTACGAGCAGTACTTC.

V and J are TRBV7-8 and TRBJ1-5; D is undetermined. With 5 bases removed from V and 1 base from J, the gap between germline ends came to 9 bases. The CDR3 has 14 residues. Germline loops: CDR1 SGHVS, CDR2 FQNEAQ. In DNA, the CDR3 is TGTGCCAGCAGCCCTAACAGAAGCAATCAGCCCCAGCATTTT. It yields the protein CASSPNRSNQPQHF.

The J gene is TRBJ2-5, the V gene TRBV18; D is unresolved. This CDR3 is built from 15 residues. V lost 3 bases and J lost 3, with 14 bases in between. Per the germline V gene, CDR1 is KGHSH and CDR2 is LQKENI. The CDR3 bases are TGTGCCAGCTCACCGGCTAGGGCGGCCAAAGAGACCCAGTACTTC. As protein: CASSPARAAKETQYF.

This rearrangement joins TRBV10-3 to TRBJ2-5; D perhaps matches TRBD1 (6 bases). This CDR3 spans 14 amino acids. Trimming shortened V by 6 bases and J by 5 bases, and 16 bases separated the two germline ends. Germline assignment: CDR1 ENHRY and CDR2 SYGVKD. CDR3 bases: TGTGCCATCAGGCCCGGACAGCTGGGGGAGACCCAGTACTTC. Amino acids: CAIRPGQLGETQYF.

J is TRBJ1-5 and V is TRBV5-6; D is unclear. The V gene lost 4 bases and the J gene lost 1 base, with 9 bases spanning the gap. Germline CDR1 reads SGHDT; CDR2 reads YYEEEE. The CDR3 has 14 amino acids. CDR3 region: CASSNGWSNQPQHF. The CDR3 nucleotides are TGTGCCAGCAGCAACGGGTGGAGCAATCAGCCCCAGCATTTT.

This clone was found a few times. The chain joins TRBV7-2 to TRBJ1-1; D is undetermined. The length of the CDR3 is 13 residues. Germline V gene sequence: CDR1 SGHTA, CDR2 FQGNSA. Trimming took off 5 bases at V and 0 bases at J, with 7 bases between the two ends. CDR3 protein: CASSVEMNTEAFF. For the CDR3, the DNA is TGTGCCAGCAGCGTGGAGATGAACACTGAAGCTTTCTTT.

This sequence joins TRBV29-1 and TRBJ2-1; D remains unclear. With 4 bases removed from V and 2 bases from J, the gap between germline ends came to 15 bases. The CDR3 runs 15 residues. Germline CDR1 and CDR2: SQVTM and ANQGSEA. The CDR3 coding sequence is TGCAGCGTTGTCTTGCGGCTACCCACCTACAATGAGCAGTTCTTC. Translated: CSVVLRLPTYNEQFF.

This clone was detected once. This chain connects TRBV25-1 to TRBJ1-2; TRBD1 matches 9 bases. CDR3 length: 12 residues. V lost 7 bases to trimming and J lost 6 bases; unmatched junction nucleotides: 3. Germline V lookup: CDR1 MGHDK, CDR2 SYGVNS. CDR3 residues: CASTRTGDGYTF. The CDR3 nucleotides are TGTGCCAGCACAAGGACAGGGGATGGCTACACCTTC.

This clone showed up just once. The rearrangement joins TRBV30 to TRBJ1-6; a possible D gene is TRBD1 (6 bases). The ends were cut back, 4 bases at V and 8 bases at J, with 15 bases in the middle. Per the germline V gene, CDR1 is GTSNPN and CDR2 is SVGIG (reference sequence). This CDR3 comprises 14 residues. This CDR3 reads CAWNWERGDSPLHF. The CDR3 nucleotides read TGTGCCTGGAATTGGGAAAGGGGGGATTCACCCCTCCACTTT.

The chain is built from TRBV25-1 and TRBJ2-3; possibly TRBD1 for D (5 bases). Germline values: CDR1 MGHDK, CDR2 SYGVNS. CDR3 length: 14 residues. Trimming shortened V by 7 bases and J by 0 bases, and 11 bases separated the two germline ends. The CDR3 DNA reads as TGTGCCAGCACGTGGGGCTCTAGCACAGATACGCAGTATTTT. Its protein is CASTWGSSTDTQYF. The full variable domain, completed using reference TRBV25-1 and TRBJ2-3, is EADIYQTPRYLVIGTGKKITLECSQTMGHDKMYWYQQDPGMELHLIHYSYGVNSTEKGDLSSESTVSRIRTEHFPLTLESARPSHTSQYLCASTWGSSTDTQYFGPGTRLTVL.

For this clone: One end of the junction varies from germline; a read error may be responsible. The rearrangement joins TRBV7-7 to TRBJ1-1; D possibly corresponds to TRBD1 (6 bases). The CDR3 totals 13 residues. Germline-derived CDR1 and CDR2 are SSHAT and FNYEAQ (reference sequence). In DNA, the CDR3 is TGTGCTAGCAGCTTAGCAGGGGACACTGAAGCTTTCTTT. This codes for CASSLAGDTEAFF.